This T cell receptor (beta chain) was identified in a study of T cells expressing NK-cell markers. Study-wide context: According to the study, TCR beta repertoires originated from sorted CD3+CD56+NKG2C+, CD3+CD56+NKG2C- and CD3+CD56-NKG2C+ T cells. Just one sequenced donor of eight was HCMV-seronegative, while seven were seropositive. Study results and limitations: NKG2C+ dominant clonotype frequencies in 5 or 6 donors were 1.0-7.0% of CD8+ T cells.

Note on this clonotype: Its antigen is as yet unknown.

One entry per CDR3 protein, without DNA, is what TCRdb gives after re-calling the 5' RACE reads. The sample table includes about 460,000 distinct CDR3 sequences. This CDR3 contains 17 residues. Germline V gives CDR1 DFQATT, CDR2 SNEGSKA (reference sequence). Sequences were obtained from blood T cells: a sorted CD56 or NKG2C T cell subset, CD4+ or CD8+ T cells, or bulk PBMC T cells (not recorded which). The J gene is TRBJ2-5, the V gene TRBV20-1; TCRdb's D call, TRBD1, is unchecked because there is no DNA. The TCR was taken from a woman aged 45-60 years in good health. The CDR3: CSASLRGAGLMDETQYF.